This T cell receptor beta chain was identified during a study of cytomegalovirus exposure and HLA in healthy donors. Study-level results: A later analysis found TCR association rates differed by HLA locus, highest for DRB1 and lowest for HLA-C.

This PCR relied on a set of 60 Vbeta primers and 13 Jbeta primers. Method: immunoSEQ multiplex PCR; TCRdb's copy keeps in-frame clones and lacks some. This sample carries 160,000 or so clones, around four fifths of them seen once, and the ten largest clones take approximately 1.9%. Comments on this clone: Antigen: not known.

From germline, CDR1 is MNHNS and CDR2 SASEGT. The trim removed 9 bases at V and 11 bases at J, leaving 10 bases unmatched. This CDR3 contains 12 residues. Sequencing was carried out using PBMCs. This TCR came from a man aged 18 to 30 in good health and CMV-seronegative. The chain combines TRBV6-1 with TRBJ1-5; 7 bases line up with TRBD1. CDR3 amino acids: CASSTGPGAQHF. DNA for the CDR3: TGTGCCAGTTCGACAGGGCCAGGGGCCCAGCATTTT.